Each of the 4 T cell receptor beta chains below was sequenced from the same sample in a study of response to subunit inactivated influenza vaccine. TCRdb redid the calling of the RT-PCR reads with MiXCR, one entry per CDR3 protein. The sample has fewer than 200,000 distinct CDR3 sequences; about 9.3% are singletons. Sequencing was performed on non-naive T cells sorted from PBMCs, taken on the day of vaccination. The receptors originated from a man aged 50-59 years who received an inactivated influenza vaccine.

Here the CDR3 DNA reads TGCAGCGTCAGCGGACTAGCGGGAGGGCTCGGTGTGCAGTTCTTC. It specifies CSVSGLAGGLGVQFF. The V and J genes are TRBV29-1 and TRBJ2-1, with 15 bases aligning to TRBD2. J lost 12 bases, V lost 6 bases, and 12 bases had no gene match. The V gene's germline CDR1 is SQVTM and CDR2 ANQGSEA. This CDR3 has 15 amino acids.

The sample holds a few counts of this clonotype. V gene TRBV9 combines with J gene TRBJ2-7; D is unclear. Germline V gene sequence: CDR1 SGDLS, CDR2 YYNGEE. The CDR3 has 15 residues. The germline V and J ends were trimmed by 0 bases and 3 bases, with 13 bases remaining between them. CDR3 nucleotide sequence: TGTGCCAGCAGCGTAGCGTCCGCCCCCCTCTACGAGCAGTACTTC. Its translation is CASSVASAPLYEQYF.

This clonotype was found many times. V gene TRBV12-3 or TRBV12-4 combines with J gene TRBJ2-5, with TRBD1 matching 7 bases. The ends lost 6 bases at V and 6 bases at J; junction bases unmatched: 13. The CDR3 is 15 amino acids. CDR3 loop: CASSRTDREGKTQYF. CDR3 DNA sequence: TGTGCCAGCAGCCGCACCGACAGGGAAGGGAAGACCCAGTACTTC.

This clonotype was observed at least ten times. The chain is built from TRBV6-6 and TRBJ2-3; D gene uncertain. Trimming removed 4 bases at V and 2 bases at J, with 7 bases between. This CDR3 comprises 13 residues. Germline V gene sequence: CDR1 MNHNY, CDR2 SVGAGI (reference sequence). CDR3 nucleotide sequence: TGTGCCAGCAGTTTCCGTTACACAGATACGCAGTATTTT. As protein: CASSFRYTDTQYF.